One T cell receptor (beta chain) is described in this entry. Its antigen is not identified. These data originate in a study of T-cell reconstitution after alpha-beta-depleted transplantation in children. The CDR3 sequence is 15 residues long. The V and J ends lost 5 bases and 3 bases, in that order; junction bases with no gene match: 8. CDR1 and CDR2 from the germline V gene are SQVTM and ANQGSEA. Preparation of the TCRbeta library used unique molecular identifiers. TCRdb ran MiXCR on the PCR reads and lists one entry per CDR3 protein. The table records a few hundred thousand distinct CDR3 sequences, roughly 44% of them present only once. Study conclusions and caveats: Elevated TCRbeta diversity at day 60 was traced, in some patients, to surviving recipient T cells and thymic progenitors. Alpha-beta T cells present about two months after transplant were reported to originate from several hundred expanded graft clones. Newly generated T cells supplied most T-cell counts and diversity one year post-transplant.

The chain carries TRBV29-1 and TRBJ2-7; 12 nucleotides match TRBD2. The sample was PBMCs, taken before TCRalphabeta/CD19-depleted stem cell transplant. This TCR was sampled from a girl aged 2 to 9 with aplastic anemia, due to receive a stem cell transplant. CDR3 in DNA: TGCAGCGTTTCCGGACTAGCGGGGCTCTTCTACGAGCAGTACTTC. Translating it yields CSVSGLAGLFYEQYF.